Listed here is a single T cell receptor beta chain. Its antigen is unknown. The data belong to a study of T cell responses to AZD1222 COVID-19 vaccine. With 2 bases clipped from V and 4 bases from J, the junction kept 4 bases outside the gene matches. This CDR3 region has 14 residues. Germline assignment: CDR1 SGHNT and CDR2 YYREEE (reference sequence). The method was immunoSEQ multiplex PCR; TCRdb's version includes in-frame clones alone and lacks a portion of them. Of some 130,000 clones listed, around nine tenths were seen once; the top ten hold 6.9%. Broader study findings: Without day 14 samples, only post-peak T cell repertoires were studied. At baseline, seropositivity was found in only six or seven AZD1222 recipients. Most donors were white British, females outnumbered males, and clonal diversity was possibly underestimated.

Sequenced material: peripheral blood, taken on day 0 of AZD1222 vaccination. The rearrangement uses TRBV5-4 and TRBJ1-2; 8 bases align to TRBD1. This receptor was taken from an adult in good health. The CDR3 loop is CASSFSTGGYGYTF. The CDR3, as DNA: TGTGCCAGCAGCTTTAGTACAGGGGGCTATGGCTACACCTTC. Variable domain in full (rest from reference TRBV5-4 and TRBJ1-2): ETGVTQSPTHLIKTRGQQVTLRCSSQSGHNTVSWYQQALGQGPQFIFQYYREEENGRGNFPPRFSGLQFPNYSSELNVNALELDDSALYLCASSFSTGGYGYTFGSGTRLTVV.